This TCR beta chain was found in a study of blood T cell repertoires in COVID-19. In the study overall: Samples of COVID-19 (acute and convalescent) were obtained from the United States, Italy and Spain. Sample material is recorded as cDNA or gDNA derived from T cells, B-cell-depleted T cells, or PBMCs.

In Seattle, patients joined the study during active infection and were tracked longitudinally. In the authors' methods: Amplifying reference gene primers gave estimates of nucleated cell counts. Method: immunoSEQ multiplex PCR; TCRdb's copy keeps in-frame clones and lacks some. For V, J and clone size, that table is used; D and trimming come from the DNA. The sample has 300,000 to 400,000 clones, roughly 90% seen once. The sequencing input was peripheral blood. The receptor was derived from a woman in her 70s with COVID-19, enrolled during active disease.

CDR3 loop: CASSPEGGANVLTF. CDR3 sequence (DNA): TGCGCCAGCAGCCCCGAGGGTGGGGCCAACGTCCTGACTTTC. The rearrangement links TRBV5-1 to TRBJ2-6, with TRBD2 as a possible D gene (5 bases). The V end was cut by 4 bases, the J end by 3 bases, with 8 bases between. The CDR3 covers 14 residues. Germline V gene data show CDR1 as SGHRS and CDR2 as YFSETQ.